This T cell receptor beta chain was documented in a study of identical twins. This clonotype was recorded many times. Its target is unknown. From the 5' RACE reads, TCRdb called clonotypes with MiXCR, one entry per CDR3 protein. The sample holds some 690,000 distinct CDR3 sequences; over 20% are singletons and the top ten take 4% to 5.5%. This CDR3 comprises 14 residues. V trimming: 4 bases; J trimming: 8 bases; junction bases outside the gene matches: 9. Germline V lookup: CDR1 DFQATT, CDR2 SNEGSKA (reference sequence). Findings of the study overall: The abundant beta clonotypes from cord blood had fewer insertions, and memory repertoires had none of this.

This sample also belongs to another study, concerning T cells expressing NK-cell markers.

The chain is built from TRBV20-1 and TRBJ2-1; 9 bases are shared with TRBD2. The TCR was taken from a young woman in good health. The sequenced sample was PBMCs. The CDR3 sequence is CSANLAGRIYEQFF. The CDR3 DNA sequence: TGCAGTGCTAATCTAGCGGGACGGATATATGAGCAGTTCTTC.